Listed here are 25 T cell receptor beta chains from one sample, sequenced in a study of somatic mutations in cytotoxic T cells in rheumatoid arthritis. Profiling relied on immunoSEQ multiplex PCR, and the TCRdb table lists in-frame clones only, not all of them. Of around 16,000 clones listed, approximately 84% are singletons. Input material: CD8+ T cells sorted from blood. These receptors originate from an adult with rheumatoid arthritis.

The CDR3 here is CASSPPGADSNYGYTF. The CDR3 nucleotides are TGTGCCAGCTCACCACCAGGTGCCGACTCTAACTATGGCTACACCTTC. The chain recombines TRBV18 with TRBJ1-2; D gene ambiguous. V was trimmed by 0 bases and J by 0 bases, leaving 11 bases between them. Per the germline V gene, CDR1 is KGHSH and CDR2 is LQKENI. This CDR3 has 16 residues.

This clone was found once. The rearrangement links TRBV29-1 to TRBJ2-3, with a tentative D call TRBD2 (5 bases). This CDR3 has 15 residues. V lost 3 bases and J lost 6, with 19 bases in between. Germline assignment: CDR1 SQVTM and CDR2 ANQGSEA. The CDR3 sequence: CSVEAPGSGWDTQYF. In DNA form, the CDR3 reads TGCAGCGTTGAGGCTCCGGGATCCGGGTGGGATACGCAGTATTTT.

J is TRBJ1-4 and V is TRBV6-5, with 9 bases fitting TRBD1. Losses at the gene ends were 6 bases for V and 3 bases for J; bases not matched to a gene: 2. This CDR3 has 14 residues. CDR1 MNHEY and CDR2 SVGAGI come from the germline V gene. CDR3 protein: CASRRQGANEKLFF. The CDR3 DNA follows: TGTGCCAGCAGACGACAGGGGGCTAATGAAAAACTGTTTTTT.

This chain uses TRBV28 with TRBJ1-6, with no clear D. There are 15 residues in the CDR3. The germline gives CDR1 MDHEN, CDR2 SYDVKM. Trimming pared 3 bases from V and 0 bases from J, leaving 6 bases between. CDR3 nucleotide sequence: TGTGCCAGCAGTTTGGCAGCCTCCTATAATTCACCCCTCCACTTT. It codes for CASSLAASYNSPLHF.

The CDR3 reads CATEAGSSYNEQFF. CDR3 nucleotides: TGTGCGACCGAGGCAGGGAGCTCCTACAATGAGCAGTTCTTC. The rearrangement joins TRBV15 to TRBJ2-1; possibly TRBD1 or TRBD2 for D (5 bases each). Germline V lookup: CDR1 LNHNV, CDR2 YYDKDF (reference sequence). The CDR3 consists of 14 residues.

This rearrangement joins TRBV27 to TRBJ1-1; D is undetermined. Trimming shortened V by 6 bases and J by 8 bases, and 10 bases separated the two germline ends. The CDR3 contains 11 residues. Germline V gene data show CDR1 as MNHEY and CDR2 as SMNVEV (reference sequence). The CDR3 reads CASRTVDEAFF. The CDR3 DNA sequence: TGTGCCAGCAGGACGGTGGACGAAGCTTTCTTT.

The chain is built from TRBV2 and TRBJ2-1, with 7 bases matching TRBD1. This CDR3 region has 14 residues. Germline V CDR1 and CDR2: SNHLY, FYNNEI. The J segment lost 5 bases and the V segment lost 8 bases, leaving 9 bases of the junction unmatched. For the CDR3, the DNA is TGTGCCAGCCCCGGGACAGTCCCAAACAATGAGCAGTTCTTC. This sequence encodes CASPGTVPNNEQFF.

The gene calls are TRBV4-1 and TRBJ1-6; 7 bases map to TRBD1. The CDR3 sequence is 17 residues long. CDR1 and CDR2 (germline): MGHRA, YSYEKL. The V segment lost 0 bases and the J segment 9 bases; nucleotides outside the gene matches: 11. The CDR3 DNA follows: TGCGCCAGCAGCCAAGAACAGGGGTACTATGCGAGTTCACCCCTCCACTTT. This gives the protein CASSQEQGYYASSPLHF.

V usage is TRBV27 and J usage is TRBJ1-2; 11 bases fit TRBD1. The length of the CDR3 is 13 residues. J lost 7 bases, V lost 7 bases, and 5 bases had no gene match. Germline V gene sequence: CDR1 MNHEY, CDR2 SMNVEV (reference sequence). The CDR3 here is CASIGQGASGYTF. The CDR3 bases are TGTGCCAGCATCGGACAGGGGGCATCTGGCTACACCTTC.

V and J are TRBV7-9 and TRBJ2-1; 7 nucleotides agree with TRBD2. There are 12 residues in the CDR3. Unmatched junction bases numbered 4, after V lost 1 base and J lost 13 bases. Germline V CDR1 and CDR2: SEHNR, FQNEAQ (reference sequence). The CDR3 nucleotides read TGTGCCAGCAGCTTAGGCGGGGGAGCCCAGTTCTTC. Translation: CASSLGGGAQFF.

The chain carries TRBV2 and TRBJ1-1; TRBD1 matches at 9 bases. Germline V gene data show CDR1 as SNHLY and CDR2 as FYNNEI. The CDR3 spans 16 residues. With V trimmed by 6 bases and J by 1 base, 9 bases remained unmatched. As DNA, the CDR3 is TGTGCCAGCAGCCTAAGGGACAGGGTGAAGAACACTGAAGCTTTCTTT. Protein product: CASSLRDRVKNTEAFF.

The genes are TRBV20-1 and TRBJ1-2, with a tentative D call TRBD1 (6 bases). Germline values: CDR1 DFQATT, CDR2 SNEGSKA (reference sequence). The CDR3 is 11 residues long. V lost 3 bases and J 6 bases, leaving 8 bases between the germline ends. CDR3 amino acids: CSASGQNGYTF. CDR3 nucleotides: TGCAGTGCTAGCGGACAGAATGGCTACACCTTC.

The chain joins TRBV4-2 to TRBJ2-7; 8 bases are shared with TRBD1. Germline CDR1 and CDR2: LGHNA and YNFKEQ. After removal of 3 bases from V and 5 bases from J, the junction contained 12 bases not matched to a gene. The CDR3 is 16 amino acids. CDR3 loop: CASSQRDRGSYNEQYF. In nucleotides, the CDR3 is TGTGCCAGCAGCCAGCGCGACAGGGGATCCTATAACGAGCAGTACTTC.

The rearrangement links TRBV27 to TRBJ2-7, with 8 bases fitting TRBD1. Losses at the gene ends were 8 bases for V and 5 bases for J; bases not matched to a gene: 11. The CDR3 sequence is 14 residues long. Germline lookup yields CDR1 MNHEY and CDR2 SMNVEV (reference sequence). CDR3 residues: CASGYYGQGNEQYF. CDR3 nucleotides: TGTGCCAGCGGCTATTACGGACAGGGCAACGAGCAGTACTTC.

This clone has only one observation. The chain uses TRBV7-8 and TRBJ1-3; 7 bases agree with TRBD1. The CDR3 sequence is 16 residues long. The trim removed 2 bases at V and 3 bases at J, leaving 7 bases unmatched. Per germline, CDR1 SGHVS and CDR2 FQNEAQ. The CDR3 sequence is CASSLFEGAVGNTIYF. The CDR3 region has the DNA TGTGCCAGCAGCTTATTTGAGGGGGCGGTTGGAAACACCATATATTTT.

The chain employs TRBV5-4 and TRBJ2-5; D may be TRBD1 (6 bases). Germline V lookup: CDR1 SGHNT, CDR2 YYREEE (reference sequence). The CDR3 extends over 17 amino acids. V was clipped by 2 bases and J by 4 bases, with 21 bases between them. The CDR3 nucleotides are TGTGCCAGCAGCTTAAACCCAACGACAGGCGGGCGAGAGACCCAGTACTTC. Translated: CASSLNPTTGGRETQYF.

The chain recombines TRBV4-1 with TRBJ1-5; D perhaps matches TRBD1 (6 bases). This CDR3 region has 15 residues. Germline lookup yields CDR1 MGHRA and CDR2 YSYEKL. Trimming removed 1 base from V and 6 bases from J, with 13 bases in between. The CDR3 here is CASSQGGGAIQPQHF. The CDR3 DNA reads as TGCGCCAGCAGCCAAGGGGGGGGCGCGATTCAGCCCCAGCATTTT.

This chain links TRBV15 with TRBJ2-3; 13 bases are a match to TRBD2. The CDR3 is made up of 17 amino acids. The ends lost 4 bases at V and 2 bases at J; junction bases unmatched: 6. CDR1 LNHNV and CDR2 YYDKDF come from the germline V gene (reference sequence). The CDR3 spells CATSNEGLAGTTDTQYF. The CDR3 nucleotides are TGTGCCACCAGCAACGAGGGACTAGCGGGGACCACAGATACGCAGTATTTT.

The chain combines TRBV18 with TRBJ2-1; 10 positions agree with TRBD2. This CDR3 region has 16 residues. The germline V gene encodes CDR1 KGHSH and CDR2 LQKENI. V lost 8 bases, J lost 4 bases, and 11 bases stayed unmatched. As DNA, the CDR3 is TGTGCCAGCCAATACAGCGGGGGGGCTCGGTACAATGAGCAGTTCTTC. Its translation: CASQYSGGARYNEQFF.

V gene TRBV5-4 combines with J gene TRBJ2-5, with TRBD1 identical over 7 bases. J lost 4 bases, V lost 4 bases, and 4 bases had no gene match. Germline CDR1 is SGHNT and CDR2 is YYREEE (reference sequence). This CDR3 spans 13 amino acids. The CDR3 is CASSDRTGETQYF. The CDR3 coding sequence is TGTGCCAGCAGCGATCGGACAGGAGAGACCCAGTACTTC.

The V call is TRBV2, the J call TRBJ2-7; 10 positions match TRBD1. From germline, CDR1 is SNHLY and CDR2 FYNNEI. V shed 8 bases, J shed 2 bases, and the junction held 9 bases outside the gene matches. The CDR3 loop spans 15 amino acids. The CDR3 region has the DNA TGTGCCAGCGTTAGCTCCGGGACAGGGGCCTACGAGCAGTACTTC. Translated: CASVSSGTGAYEQYF.

The chain employs TRBV19 and TRBJ1-1, with D possibly being TRBD1 (6 bases). Germline CDR1 is LNHDA and CDR2 is SQIVND (reference sequence). V was pared by 1 base and J by 5 bases, with 8 bases between. The length of the CDR3 is 13 residues. CDR3 amino acids: CASSIAGATEAFF. The CDR3 nucleotides read TGTGCCAGTAGTATAGCAGGGGCTACTGAAGCTTTCTTT.

The chain couples TRBV12-1 to TRBJ2-5; the table's D call TRBD2 went unverified against the DNA. The better agreement between TRBJ2-7 and the DNA end casts doubt on the J call. TRBV12-1 is listed as a pseudogene. CDR3 length: 17 amino acids. Written as DNA, the CDR3 is TGTGCCAGCAGCTTTACTCAAACCGGGTCTTTAACCTACGAGCAGTACTTC. Amino acid sequence: CASSFTQTGSLTYEQYF.

The V call is TRBV7-8, the J call TRBJ2-3, with 7 positions matching TRBD2. Germline CDR1 reads SGHVS; CDR2 reads FQNEAQ. The ends lost 5 bases at V and 1 base at J; junction bases unmatched: 9. This CDR3 is 16 amino acids long. DNA of the CDR3: TGTGCCAGCAGCAGTTCAGATGGGGGGGGCACAGATACGCAGTATTTT. The encoded protein is CASSSSDGGGTDTQYF. The full variable domain, its missing parts supplied by reference TRBV7-8 and TRBJ2-3, is GAGVSQSPRYKVAKRGQDVALRCDPISGHVSLFWYQQALGQGPEFLTYFQNEAQLDKSGLPSDRFFAERPEGSVSTLKIQRTQQEDSAVYLCASSSSDGGGTDTQYFGPGTRLTVL.

The chain is built from TRBV9 and TRBJ1-4; D remains unclear. CDR1 is SGDLS, CDR2 YYNGEE, per germline. The CDR3 length is 14 residues. The V gene lost 4 bases and the J gene lost 6 bases, with 13 bases spanning the gap. The CDR3 is CASSPDGRHEKLFF. The CDR3 DNA reads as TGTGCCAGCAGCCCAGACGGGCGGCATGAAAAACTGTTTTTT. The variable domain in full, with the rest retrieved from reference TRBV9 and TRBJ1-4, is DSGVTQTPKHLITATGQRVTLRCSPRSGDLSVYWYQQSLDQGLQFLIQYYNGEERAKGNILERFSAQQFPDLHSELNLSSLELGDSALYFCASSPDGRHEKLFFGSGTQLSVL.